These 24 T cell receptor beta chains were all obtained from the same sample, sequenced in a study of cytomegalovirus exposure and HLA in healthy donors. Method: immunoSEQ multiplex PCR; TCRdb's copy keeps in-frame clones and lacks some. The table shows fewer than 200,000 clones, with about 95% occurring only once. The sample consisted of PBMCs. The receptors here all came from a woman between 18 and 29 years old in good health and CMV-seronegative.

This clone was seen only a few times. The rearrangement uses TRBV25-1 and TRBJ1-2, with 7 positions matching TRBD1. This CDR3 region has 13 residues. The V gene end was trimmed by 8 bases and the J gene end by 2 bases; junction bases not matched to a gene: 5. CDR1 is MGHDK and CDR2 is SYGVNS in the germline V gene. CDR3 nucleotides: TGTGCCAGCGGACCAGGGGGGAACTATGGCTACACCTTC. Its protein is CASGPGGNYGYTF.

The chain combines TRBV5-1 with TRBJ2-3, with D unresolved. This CDR3 contains 14 residues. V lost 2 bases to trimming and J lost 3 bases, with 10 bases between them. Per the germline V gene, CDR1 is SGHRS and CDR2 is YFSETQ. CDR3 bases: TGCGCCAGCAGCTTAAATCTAGAAACAGATACGCAGTATTTT. Amino acids: CASSLNLETDTQYF.

V usage is TRBV27 and J usage is TRBJ2-7, with D perhaps matching TRBD1 (5 bases). Trimming took off 3 bases at V and 3 bases at J, with 15 bases between the two ends. Germline V gene data show CDR1 as MNHEY and CDR2 as SMNVEV (reference sequence). The CDR3 contains 15 residues. The chain's CDR3 is CASSFVQGRSYEQYF. CDR3 in DNA: TGTGCCAGCAGTTTCGTGCAGGGCAGAAGCTACGAGCAGTACTTC.

The rearrangement uses TRBV5-1 and TRBJ1-1; possibly TRBD1 for D (5 bases). Germline V gene lookup returns CDR1 SGHRS and CDR2 YFSETQ. The V end lost 0 bases, the J end lost 5 bases, and 14 bases lay between the germline ends. This CDR3 region has 15 residues. The CDR3 reads CASSLDQGGTTEAFF. CDR3 nucleotide sequence: TGCGCCAGCAGCTTGGACCAGGGCGGTACTACTGAAGCTTTCTTT.

The chain links TRBV7-2 to TRBJ2-2, with TRBD1 matching over 7 bases. From germline, CDR1 is SGHTA and CDR2 FQGNSA. This CDR3 spans 17 amino acids. V shed 3 bases and J 4 bases; nucleotides not matched to a gene: 11. The CDR3 DNA is TGTGCCAGCAGCTTTGGGATTAGACAGGGCAGCACCGGGGAGCTGTTTTTT. This gives the protein CASSFGIRQGSTGELFF.

This clone was detected a few times. The chain has TRBV19 and TRBJ2-7; unclear D gene. V was pared by 3 bases and J by 0 bases, with 9 bases between. CDR1 and CDR2 from the germline V gene are LNHDA and SQIVND (reference sequence). The CDR3 runs 14 residues. In DNA, the CDR3 is TGTGCCAGTAGTATGGGTCCTAGCTCCTACGAGCAGTACTTC. Its protein is CASSMGPSSYEQYF.

J is TRBJ1-3 and V is TRBV6-5; D call uncertain. Deletions cut 6 bases from V and 0 bases from J, with 3 bases between. This CDR3 comprises 12 residues. Germline values: CDR1 MNHEY, CDR2 SVGAGI. The CDR3 region has the DNA TGTGCCAGCAGGAGCTCTGGAAACACCATATATTTT. Protein product: CASRSSGNTIYF.

The V and J genes are TRBV4-3 and TRBJ1-1; weak D call: TRBD1 (6 bases). V lost 3 bases and J 0 bases, leaving 17 bases between the germline ends. Germline CDR1 is LGHNA and CDR2 is YSLEER. This CDR3 contains 17 residues. CDR3 DNA: TGCGCCAGCAGCCAGGCTTCAGCTGACAGGTTGAACACTGAAGCTTTCTTT. Translated, it gives CASSQASADRLNTEAFF.

The rearrangement links TRBV19 to TRBJ2-7; 7 nucleotides agree with TRBD2. The length of the CDR3 is 13 residues. Germline assignment: CDR1 LNHDA and CDR2 SQIVND (reference sequence). Losses at the gene ends were 2 bases for V and 8 bases for J; bases not matched to a gene: 6. Here the CDR3 DNA reads TGTGCCAGTAGTATACCGGGACTACAAAAGCAGTACTTC. It encodes CASSIPGLQKQYF. Full variable domain (rest looked up from reference TRBV19 and TRBJ2-7): DGGITQSPKYLFRKEGQNVTLSCEQNLNHDAMYWYRQDPGQGLRLIYYSQIVNDFQKGDIAEGYSVSREKKESFPLTVTSAQKNPTAFYLCASSIPGLQKQYFGPGTRLTVT.

This chain links TRBV19 with TRBJ1-1, with D possibly being TRBD1 (6 bases). V was trimmed by 7 bases and J by 4 bases, leaving 16 bases between them. CDR1 is LNHDA and CDR2 is SQIVND in the germline V gene (reference sequence). The length of the CDR3 is 14 residues. Here the CDR3 DNA reads TGTGCCAGTACCCAGACAGGTCAATTCACTGAAGCTTTCTTT. Translation gives CASTQTGQFTEAFF.

The chain recombines TRBV6-1 with TRBJ2-7; the match to TRBD1 covers 9 bases. There are 15 residues in the CDR3. Germline loops: CDR1 MNHNS, CDR2 SASEGT. Germline trimming cut 3 bases from V and 6 bases from J; bases unmatched to any gene: 9. As DNA, the CDR3 is TGTGCCAGCAGTGAGCGGGACAGGGCTTTGGGCGAGCAGTACTTC. Translation: CASSERDRALGEQYF.

The chain has TRBV19 and TRBJ2-7; 10 positions agree with TRBD1. The V and J ends lost 3 bases and 2 bases, in that order; junction bases with no gene match: 1. The CDR3 is made up of 14 amino acids. Germline CDR1 LNHDA, CDR2 SQIVND (reference sequence). CDR3 coding DNA: TGTGCCAGTAGTATGGGGACAGGGGCCTACGAGCAGTACTTC. Protein sequence: CASSMGTGAYEQYF.

The rearrangement joins TRBV13 to TRBJ1-4, with TRBD1 matching 9 bases. The CDR3 totals 14 residues. Germline V gives CDR1 PRHDT, CDR2 FYEKMQ (reference sequence). Unmatched junction bases numbered 4, after V lost 4 bases and J lost 7 bases. The CDR3: CASSSGTGPEKLFF. For the CDR3, the DNA is TGTGCCAGCAGCTCCGGGACAGGGCCTGAAAAACTGTTTTTT. The full variable domain, rest sourced from reference TRBV13 and TRBJ1-4, is AAGVIQSPRHLIKEKRETATLKCYPIPRHDTVYWYQQGPGQDPQFLISFYEKMQSDKGSIPDRFSAQQFSDYHSELNMSSLELGDSALYFCASSSGTGPEKLFFGSGTQLSVL.

The rearrangement links TRBV6-6 to TRBJ1-2, with D possibly being TRBD1 (6 bases). The V end was cut by 6 bases, the J end by 3 bases, with 8 bases between. Germline V CDR1 and CDR2: MNHNY, SVGAGI (reference sequence). The CDR3 sequence is 12 residues long. The CDR3 sequence: CASRQGDYGYTF. CDR3 bases: TGTGCCAGCAGACAGGGAGACTATGGCTACACCTTC.

The V call is TRBV10-3, the J call TRBJ1-5; 9 positions match TRBD1. Germline lookup yields CDR1 ENHRY and CDR2 SYGVKD. J gave up 0 bases and V 6 bases, and 6 bases lay outside the gene matches. The CDR3 contains 16 residues. DNA for the CDR3: TGTGCCATCAGGGACCGGGACAGGGATAGCAATCAGCCCCAGCATTTT. It codes for CAIRDRDRDSNQPQHF.

The rearrangement joins TRBV4-1 to TRBJ1-1; 7 bases match TRBD1. V was clipped by 0 bases and J by 2 bases; unmatched bases: 9. There are 17 residues in the CDR3. Germline CDR1 MGHRA, CDR2 YSYEKL. CDR3 nucleotide sequence: TGCGCCAGCAGCCAAGATCCGACAGGGAAATTTAACACTGAAGCTTTCTTT. It is translated as CASSQDPTGKFNTEAFF.

The chain recombines TRBV6-5 with TRBJ2-5; 8 positions match TRBD2. The CDR3 loop spans 14 amino acids. The V gene's germline CDR1 is MNHEY and CDR2 SVGAGI. The V and J ends lost 6 bases and 7 bases, in that order; junction bases with no gene match: 10. The CDR3 region is CASRPPGLDGTQYF. The CDR3 nucleotides read TGTGCCAGCAGACCACCGGGACTAGATGGGACCCAGTACTTC.

This chain links TRBV5-1 with TRBJ1-6; TRBD1 agrees at 8 bases. Losses at the gene ends were 2 bases for V and 9 bases for J; bases not matched to a gene: 4. CDR1 and CDR2 (germline): SGHRS, YFSETQ. This CDR3 comprises 14 residues. The CDR3 nucleotides are TGCGCCAGCAGCTTAGGACAGGGAGGTTCACCCCTCCACTTT. It translates to CASSLGQGGSPLHF.

The chain employs TRBV5-8 and TRBJ1-2; D gene ambiguous. V dropped 4 bases and J dropped 14 bases, with 27 bases sitting between them. From germline, CDR1 is SGHTS and CDR2 YDEGEE. The CDR3 runs to 15 residues. This CDR3 is CASSLRGIVSTGGTF. CDR3 bases: TGTGCCAGCAGCCTGAGAGGCATCGTCTCTACCGGCGGGACCTTC.

The chain couples TRBV5-1 to TRBJ2-5; TRBD1 agrees at 7 bases. There are 15 residues in the CDR3. Trimming at V came to 0 bases and at J to 0 bases, leaving 2 bases not matched to a gene. Per germline, CDR1 SGHRS and CDR2 YFSETQ. CDR3 sequence (DNA): TGCGCCAGCAGCTTGGTAGGGACAGACCAAGAGACCCAGTACTTC. Its translation: CASSLVGTDQETQYF.

The CDR3 loop reads CASSFATEYGYTF. The CDR3 DNA follows: TGTGCCAGCAGCTTCGCAACAGAGTATGGCTACACCTTC. This chain connects TRBV5-4 to TRBJ1-2; D gene unclear. V was pared by 2 bases and J by 5 bases, with 10 bases between. The CDR3 length is 13 residues. Germline V gene lookup returns CDR1 SGHNT and CDR2 YYREEE (reference sequence).

The chain links TRBV4-1 to TRBJ2-5; possible D gene TRBD1, 5 bases. This CDR3 has 15 residues. V lost 3 bases to trimming and J lost 2 bases, with 13 bases between them. The germline CDR1 and CDR2 sequences are MGHRA and YSYEKL. CDR3 DNA sequence: TGCGCCAGCAGCCACACAGGCTACGTGCAAGAGACCCAGTACTTC. This translates into CASSHTGYVQETQYF.

This chain uses TRBV18 with TRBJ2-2; D is ambiguous. CDR1 is KGHSH, CDR2 LQKENI, per germline. This CDR3 region has 15 residues. V was trimmed by 0 bases and J by 1 base, leaving 6 bases between them. CDR3 DNA sequence: TGTGCCAGCTCACCACCTCGAGGGAACACCGGGGAGCTGTTTTTT. It codes for CASSPPRGNTGELFF.

This clone was seen just once. V and J are TRBV4-1 and TRBJ2-1; tentatively, D is TRBD2 (6 bases). Germline CDR1 is MGHRA and CDR2 is YSYEKL. This CDR3 has 14 residues. V shed 4 bases and J shed 4 bases, with 11 bases lying between them. The CDR3 is CASSPGLLYNEQFF. CDR3 nucleotides: TGCGCCAGCAGCCCTGGACTACTATACAATGAGCAGTTCTTC.